This TCR beta chain came from a study of blood T cell repertoires in COVID-19. Study-level information: Nucleic acid was either cDNA or gDNA, and it came from T cells, B-cell-depleted T cells, or PBMCs.

Germline V CDR1 and CDR2: MNHNY, SVGAGI (reference sequence). This CDR3 has 16 residues. V dropped 5 bases and J dropped 7; count of bases not matched to a gene: 9. In the study's own analysis: Counts of nucleated cells, estimated from reference gene primer amplification, were obtained. Using immunoSEQ multiplex PCR, the repertoire was profiled, and TCRdb retains in-frame clones only, with some absent. The V and J calls and the clone size are those of that table, but D and trimming were determined from the DNA. This repertoire shows about 280,000 clones, around 89% found once; its top ten account for about 4.6%.

The receptor was derived from a man aged 40-50 years with acute or convalescent COVID-19. The chain recombines TRBV6-6 with TRBJ2-1, with 12 bases matching TRBD2. The material sequenced was peripheral blood. The CDR3 loop is CASSPRLAGAGNEQFF. DNA for the CDR3: TGTGCCAGCAGTCCCCGACTAGCGGGGGCGGGAAATGAGCAGTTCTTC.